The 31 T cell receptor beta chains presented below share a single source sample, sequenced in a study of tissue T cells after allogeneic stem cell transplantation. Assay used: immunoSEQ multiplex PCR; TCRdb lists only in-frame clones, some missing. This sample carries approximately 50,000 clones, around 66% of them seen once, and the ten largest clones take approximately 0.59%. The specimen was sorted cells pooled from one or two spleens. The source of these receptors is a pool of C57BL/6 mice in good health.

Concerning this clone: Gene names and germline refer to mouse. Coverage ceases 1 residue before the CDR3 finishes, and the germline J gene fills in the end. The J gene is TRBJ2-1, the V gene TRBV24; TRBD1 matches at 9 bases. Germline V lookup: CDR1 KGHTA, CDR2 FRNEEI. With V trimmed by 3 bases and J by 5 bases, 5 bases remained unmatched. The CDR3 spans 15 residues. The CDR3 sequence is CASSLYRGRDAEQFF. The sequenced CDR3 bases are TGTGCCAGCAGTCTCTACAGGGGGCGCGATGCTGAGCAGTTC.

With regard to this clone: The genes are named according to mouse. The read ends 1 residue before the CDR3 terminus; that terminus is restored from the germline J gene. V gene TRBV16 combines with J gene TRBJ1-1, with D perhaps TRBD1 (6 bases). This CDR3 has 14 residues. V was shortened by 0 bases and J by 4 bases, with 9 bases between the two germline ends. Per the germline V gene, CDR1 is SGHSA and CDR2 is FRNQAP. CDR3 bases read: TGTGCAAGCAGCTTAGATTTAGGGGGCACAGAAGTCTTC. Translated, it gives CASSLDLGGTEVF. The full CDR3 is CASSLDLGGTEVFF.

Of note for this clone: These gene names are mouse names. The read comes to an end 1 residue before the CDR3 does, leaving the germline J gene to fill in the end. The V call is TRBV19, the J call TRBJ1-1; 7 bases map to TRBD1. The CDR3 contains 15 residues. Per germline, CDR1 FNHDT and CDR2 SITEND (reference sequence). V lost 1 base, J lost 0 bases, and 3 bases stayed unmatched. The CDR3 region is CASSITGTANTEVFF. CDR3 DNA, as far as it was read: TGTGCCAGCAGTATAACCGGGACAGCAAACACAGAAGTCTTC. Using reference TRBV19 and TRBJ1-1 for the parts outside the CDR3, the full variable domain is GGIITQTPKFLIGQEGQKLTLKCQQNFNHDTMYWYRQDSGKGLRLIYYSITENDLQKGDLSEGYDASREKKSSFSLTVTSAQKNEMAVFLCASSITGTANTEVFFGKGTRLTVV.

Of note for this clone: The genes are named according to mouse. The CDR3 end falls 1 residue outside the read, so it is completed with the germline J gene. This chain joins TRBV12-2 and TRBJ1-4; D is undetermined. The CDR3 spans 15 residues. Germline V gives CDR1 SGHLS, CDR2 HYDKME. Trimming pared 0 bases from V and 0 bases from J, leaving 7 bases between. The CDR3 loop reads CASSLEGISNERLFF. CDR3 DNA (partial): TGTGCCAGCTCTCTCGAAGGTATTTCCAACGAAAGATTATTT.

In the case of this clone: The germline and genes are mouse ones. With the read ending 1 residue before the CDR3 end, the germline J gene is used to fill in that end. The chain recombines TRBV19 with TRBJ2-2; a weak D match, TRBD1 (5 bases). CDR3 length: 14 residues. Germline CDR1 is FNHDT and CDR2 is SITEND (reference sequence). The V end was cut by 2 bases, the J end by 3 bases, with 8 bases between. The part of the CDR3 DNA that was read is TGTGCCAGCAGTATTAGACAGTACACCGGGCAGCTCTAC. This encodes CASSIRQYTGQLY. The whole CDR3 protein reads CASSIRQYTGQLYF.

In regard to this clone: Germline and genes: mouse. The read ends 1 residue early relative to the CDR3; the germline J gene fills the gap. This chain connects TRBV1 to TRBJ1-5; D not certain. The CDR3 totals 12 residues. CDR1 is NSQYPW, CDR2 LRSPGD, per germline (reference sequence). The ends were cut back, 1 base at V and 5 bases at J, with 3 bases in the middle. The CDR3 is CTCSAVDQAPLF. The CDR3 bases that were read are TGCACCTGCAGTGCAGTGGACCAGGCTCCGCTT.

A remark on this clone: Genes and germline come from the mouse. The CDR3 end lies 1 residue beyond the end of the read and is filled in from the germline J gene. This rearrangement joins TRBV31 to TRBJ1-3; D is possibly TRBD1 (6 bases). Per the germline V gene, CDR1 is GKSSPN and CDR2 is SITVG. This CDR3 contains 15 residues. The V end was cut by 3 bases, the J end by 0 bases, with 12 bases between. The CDR3 bases that were read are TGTGCCTGGAGCTCGGGACACCGTTCTGGAAATACGCTCTAT. This codes for CAWSSGHRSGNTLY. The CDR3 in its entirety is CAWSSGHRSGNTLYF.

On this clone: Mouse germline and gene names are used. The CDR3 end lies 1 residue beyond the end of the read and is filled in from the germline J gene. The V and J genes are TRBV13-1 and TRBJ1-1, with unresolved D. V was shortened by 0 bases and J by 8 bases, with 5 bases between the two germline ends. The CDR3 is made up of 11 amino acids. Germline V lookup: CDR1 NSHNY, CDR2 SYGAGN. The CDR3 reads CASSDGWEVFF. Partial CDR3 DNA: TGTGCCAGCAGTGATGGGTGGGAAGTCTTC.

Remarks on this clone: Genes and germline are mouse. Coverage ceases 1 residue before the CDR3 finishes, and the germline J gene fills in the end. This chain joins TRBV14 and TRBJ2-1; 7 bases are a match to TRBD1. The length of the CDR3 is 14 residues. Germline V gene data show CDR1 as SGHDT and CDR2 as FRDEAV. Germline trimming cut 1 base from V and 3 bases from J; bases unmatched to any gene: 1. The part of the CDR3 DNA that was read is TGTGCCAGCAGTTTCCCAGGGGGCTATGCTGAGCAGTTC. Translating it yields CASSFPGGYAEQF. The whole CDR3 sequence reads CASSFPGGYAEQFF.

Regarding this clone: The germline and genes are mouse ones. The read ends 1 residue before the CDR3 terminus; that terminus is restored from the germline J gene. The chain links TRBV12-2 to TRBJ2-5, with 8 bases matching TRBD1. There are 15 residues in the CDR3. Germline CDR1 SGHLS, CDR2 HYDKME. Losses at the gene ends were 1 base for V and 5 bases for J; bases not matched to a gene: 7. CDR3 DNA (partial): TGTGCCAGCTCTCTTTTTGACAGGGGAGGAGACACCCAGTAC. This encodes CASSLFDRGGDTQY. The entire CDR3 reads CASSLFDRGGDTQYF.

Points on this clone: Gene names denote mouse genes. The read finishes 1 residue shy of the CDR3 end, and the germline J gene is used to complete it. V usage is TRBV1 and J usage is TRBJ2-7, with TRBD1 identical over 8 bases. V shed 4 bases, J shed 2 bases, and the junction held 4 bases outside the gene matches. CDR1 is NSQYPW, CDR2 LRSPGD, per germline (reference sequence). There are 14 residues in the CDR3. Partial CDR3 DNA: TGCACCTGCAGTGGAGGACAGGGCACCTATGAACAGTAC. Amino acids: CTCSGGQGTYEQY. The full-length CDR3 reads as CTCSGGQGTYEQYF.

About this clone: The gene names here belong to mouse. The CDR3 goes on 1 residue after the read ends, and that part is filled in from the germline J gene. The chain links TRBV19 to TRBJ2-4; D possibly corresponds to TRBD2 (5 bases). Trimming removed 3 bases at V and 1 base at J, with 9 bases between. CDR3 length: 14 residues. Germline loops: CDR1 FNHDT, CDR2 SITEND (reference sequence). The CDR3 here is CASSTTGGQNTLYF. The part of the CDR3 DNA that was read is TGTGCCAGCAGTACAACTGGAGGTCAAAACACCTTGTAC.

This clone came up a few times. Gene names are mouse gene names. The read ends 1 residue before the CDR3 terminus; that terminus is restored from the germline J gene. The rearrangement links TRBV14 to TRBJ2-7; 7 nucleotides line up with TRBD1. CDR1 and CDR2 from the germline V gene are SGHDT and FRDEAV. The V gene end was trimmed by 6 bases and the J gene end by 7 bases; junction bases not matched to a gene: 7. The CDR3 is 12 amino acids. Partial CDR3 DNA: TGTGCCAGCACCCTCGACAGGGTGGAACAGTAC. Its protein product is CASTLDRVEQY. The whole CDR3 is CASTLDRVEQYF.

In the case of this clone: The genes are named according to mouse. The read ends 1 residue before the CDR3 terminus; that terminus is restored from the germline J gene. The V call is TRBV2, the J call TRBJ2-7, with 10 positions matching TRBD1. V trimming: 2 bases; J trimming: 4 bases; junction bases outside the gene matches: 5. This CDR3 has 15 amino acids. Germline values: CDR1 LGHNA, CDR2 YSYQKL. The CDR3 sequence: CASSQSPGQGYEQYF. The sequenced part of the CDR3 DNA is TGTGCCAGCAGCCAATCCCCGGGACAGGGGTATGAACAGTAC.

Points on this clone: Gene labels here are mouse ones. Sequencing ends 1 residue short of the CDR3 end; the germline J gene provides the rest. The chain links TRBV4 to TRBJ1-2, with TRBD1 identical over 11 bases. The junction had 2 bases not matched to a gene; V was cut back by 4 bases and J by 4 bases. This CDR3 comprises 14 residues. Germline V gene data show CDR1 as LGHDT and CDR2 as YNNKQL (reference sequence). The DNA read from the CDR3 is TGTGCCAGCAGCTGGACAGGGGGCACCTCCGACTACACC. The encoded protein is CASSWTGGTSDYT. The whole CDR3 region reads CASSWTGGTSDYTF.

As concerns this clone: Germline and genes here are mouse. From the germline J gene comes the end of the CDR3, since the read stops 1 residue before it. The chain links TRBV13-2 to TRBJ1-3, with D unresolved. The germline V and J ends were trimmed by 5 bases and 0 bases, with 6 bases remaining between them. The CDR3 spans 13 residues. Germline CDR1 is NNHNN and CDR2 is SYGAGS (reference sequence). The sequenced CDR3 bases are TGTGCCAGCGGAGACAATTCTGGAAATACGCTCTAT. It codes for CASGDNSGNTLY. In full, the CDR3 reads CASGDNSGNTLYF.

A word on this clone: All gene names here are mouse names. CDR3 region: CASSWDWGISYEQYF. Partial CDR3 DNA: TGTGCCAGCAGTTGGGACTGGGGGATCTCCTATGAACAGTAC. This chain uses TRBV4 with TRBJ2-7, with 11 bases identical to TRBD2. Read coverage stops 1 residue before the CDR3 terminus; the germline J gene supplies the remainder. V shed 6 bases, J shed 0 bases, and the junction held 4 bases outside the gene matches. CDR1 is LGHDT, CDR2 YNNKQL, per germline (reference sequence). CDR3 size: 15 residues.

Worth noting for this clone: The genes are named according to mouse. The read gets to within 1 residue of the CDR3 end, and the germline J gene fills in the rest. This chain joins TRBV31 and TRBJ2-7, with TRBD2 matching 11 bases. V lost 8 bases, J lost 2 bases, and 5 bases stayed unmatched. The germline V gene has CDR1 GKSSPN and CDR2 SITVG. This CDR3 is 13 amino acids long. The CDR3 sequence: CAHGTGGAYEQYF. The DNA read from the CDR3 is TGTGCCCACGGGACTGGGGGAGCCTATGAACAGTAC.

With regard to this clone: The gene symbols are mouse symbols. The read halts 1 residue ahead of the CDR3 end, with the missing end drawn from the germline J gene. The chain combines TRBV3 with TRBJ1-4; D may be TRBD1 (5 bases). Trimming shortened V by 5 bases and J by 2 bases, and 9 bases separated the two germline ends. CDR3 length equals 14 residues. The germline V gene has CDR1 SNHLY and CDR2 FYNGKV (reference sequence). The part of the CDR3 DNA that was read is TGTGCCAGCAGCCCCCGGGGGTCCAACGAAAGATTATTT. Protein: CASSPRGSNERLF. The entire CDR3 protein is CASSPRGSNERLFF.

A word on this clone: Gene names follow the mouse nomenclature. With the read ending 1 residue before the CDR3 end, the germline J gene is used to fill in that end. This chain joins TRBV19 and TRBJ2-4; maybe TRBD2 (6 bases). The CDR3 is 14 residues long. Trimming shortened V by 2 bases and J by 0 bases, and 7 bases separated the two germline ends. Germline loops: CDR1 FNHDT, CDR2 SITEND (reference sequence). The CDR3 here is CASSIGTSQNTLYF. The covered CDR3 bases are TGTGCCAGCAGTATCGGGACTAGTCAAAACACCTTGTAC.

As regards this clone: Gene names and germline match the mouse. From the germline J gene comes the end of the CDR3, since the read stops 1 residue before it. This chain joins TRBV2 and TRBJ2-7; 9 bases agree with TRBD2. J was trimmed by 2 bases and V by 1 base; bases with no gene match: 3. Germline CDR1 LGHNA, CDR2 YSYQKL. CDR3 length equals 15 residues. The CDR3 bases that were read are TGTGCCAGCAGCCAAGGGAGGACTGGGGCCTATGAACAGTAC. Protein: CASSQGRTGAYEQY. The entire CDR3 is CASSQGRTGAYEQYF.

About this clone itself: The genes and germline here are from mouse. The CDR3 DNA, read in part, is TGTGCCAGCAGCCATAAGAGGGACAGGGACAACGAAAGATTATTT. This codes for CASSHKRDRDNERLF. In full, the CDR3 reads CASSHKRDRDNERLFF. The gene calls are TRBV5 and TRBJ1-4; 9 bases fit TRBD1. The observed sequence ends 1 residue before the CDR3 terminus, with the missing tail filled in from the germline J gene. With V trimmed by 3 bases and J by 4 bases, 6 bases remained unmatched. Per germline, CDR1 LGHNA and CDR2 YNLKQL (reference sequence). The CDR3 extends over 16 amino acids.

Of note for this clone: Germline and genes: mouse. The read finishes 1 residue shy of the CDR3 end, and the germline J gene is used to complete it. J is TRBJ2-1 and V is TRBV1, with D uncertain. The CDR3 has 12 amino acids. V dropped 4 bases and J dropped 6 bases, with 7 bases sitting between them. Germline V gives CDR1 NSQYPW, CDR2 LRSPGD (reference sequence). CDR3 DNA (partial): TGCACCTGCAGTGGGGAGATTGCTGAGCAGTTC. Protein product: CTCSGEIAEQF. The CDR3 in its entirety is CTCSGEIAEQFF.

Comment on this clone: Gene names are the mouse ones. With the read ending 1 residue before the CDR3 end, the germline J gene is used to fill in that end. The V gene is TRBV23, the J gene TRBJ2-5. The CDR3 has 11 residues. The germline V gene has CDR1 KGHTA and CDR2 FQNQQP. CDR3 DNA (partial): TGCTCCAGCAGTCAACAAGACACCCAGTAC. Its protein is CSSSQQDTQY. The whole CDR3 is CSSSQQDTQYF.

As regards this clone: Gene and germline names: mouse. Sequencing ends 1 residue short of the CDR3 end; the germline J gene provides the rest. The V gene is TRBV31, the J gene TRBJ2-2, with TRBD2 matching over 7 bases. The trim removed 0 bases at V and 2 bases at J, leaving 0 bases unmatched. Germline assignment: CDR1 GKSSPN and CDR2 SITVG. The CDR3 length is 14 residues. The CDR3: CAWSLWGNTGQLYF. CDR3 DNA, as far as it was read: TGTGCCTGGAGTCTCTGGGGGAACACCGGGCAGCTCTAC.

This clone occurred once. The gene names given are mouse names. The CDR3 end lies 1 residue beyond the end of the read and is filled in from the germline J gene. The V gene is TRBV20, the J gene TRBJ2-4, with D unresolved. Germline CDR1 and CDR2: GFQATS and STVNSAI. V was pared by 0 bases and J by 0 bases, with 1 base between. The CDR3 has 12 residues. The part of the CDR3 DNA that was read is TGTGGTGCTAGGGACAGTCAAAACACCTTGTAC. Its translation is CGARDSQNTLY. The whole CDR3 sequence is CGARDSQNTLYF.

This clone was detected only a few times. Gene labels here are mouse ones. The read terminates 1 residue ahead of where the CDR3 ends, so the germline J gene completes it. The chain has TRBV13-2 and TRBJ2-7, with a possible D match to TRBD1 (6 bases). From germline, CDR1 is NNHNN and CDR2 SYGAGS (reference sequence). This CDR3 comprises 14 residues. Trimming left V 2 bases short and J 0 bases short, with 9 bases between. The CDR3 region is CASGDPGVSYEQYF. Partial CDR3 DNA: TGTGCCAGCGGTGACCCAGGGGTCTCCTATGAACAGTAC.

Worth noting for this clone: Germline and genes: mouse. The read ends 1 residue shy of where the CDR3 ends; the end is completed using the germline J gene. The chain links TRBV20 to TRBJ1-1; D unclear. The CDR3 extends over 14 amino acids. Germline V lookup: CDR1 GFQATS, CDR2 STVNSAI. The V end was cut by 0 bases, the J end by 1 base, with 9 bases between. The sequenced CDR3 bases are TGTGGTGCTAGGGAAATCGGCAGAAACACAGAAGTCTTC. Amino acids: CGAREIGRNTEVF. The complete CDR3 protein is CGAREIGRNTEVFF.

To note about this clone: Any gene name here is a mouse gene name. Coverage ceases 1 residue before the CDR3 finishes, and the germline J gene fills in the end. The chain couples TRBV12-2 to TRBJ2-7, with TRBD2 matching 13 bases. Germline-derived CDR1 and CDR2 are SGHLS and HYDKME. The length of the CDR3 is 14 residues. Unmatched junction bases numbered 3, after V lost 2 bases and J lost 6 bases. This CDR3 reads CASSPGLGGLEQYF. CDR3 DNA (partial): TGTGCCAGCTCTCCAGGACTGGGGGGGCTTGAACAGTAC.

This clone was found a few times. Any gene name here is a mouse gene name. This CDR3 is CASSQDPGSSYEQYF. CDR3 bases read: TGTGCCAGCAGCCAAGATCCCGGGAGCTCCTATGAACAGTAC. The V gene is TRBV5, the J gene TRBJ2-7; D not certain. The read terminates 1 residue ahead of where the CDR3 ends, so the germline J gene completes it. V lost 0 bases and J 0 bases, leaving 9 bases between the germline ends. The germline V gene has CDR1 LGHNA and CDR2 YNLKQL (reference sequence). CDR3 length equals 15 residues.

Of note for this clone: Gene and germline names: mouse. Read sequence stops 1 residue before the CDR3 end, and the germline J gene provides the missing end. V is TRBV17 and J is TRBJ1-1, with D uncertain. From germline, CDR1 is MNHDT and CDR2 YYDKIL. Trimming removed 2 bases from V and 0 bases from J, with 7 bases in between. The CDR3 has 14 residues. CDR3 sequence: CASSRHNANTEVFF. The DNA read from the CDR3 is TGTGCTAGCAGTAGACATAATGCAAACACAGAAGTCTTC.